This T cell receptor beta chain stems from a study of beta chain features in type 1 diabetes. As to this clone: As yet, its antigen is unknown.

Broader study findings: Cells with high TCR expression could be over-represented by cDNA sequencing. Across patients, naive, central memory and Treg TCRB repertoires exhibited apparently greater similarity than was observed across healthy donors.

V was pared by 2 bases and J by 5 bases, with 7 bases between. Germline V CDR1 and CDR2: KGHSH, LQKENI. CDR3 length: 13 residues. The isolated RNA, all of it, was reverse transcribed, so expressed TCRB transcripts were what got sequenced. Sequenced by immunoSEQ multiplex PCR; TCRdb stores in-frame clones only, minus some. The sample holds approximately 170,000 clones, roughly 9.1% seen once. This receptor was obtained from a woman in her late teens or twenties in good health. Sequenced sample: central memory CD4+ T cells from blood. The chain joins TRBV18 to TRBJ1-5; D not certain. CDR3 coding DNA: TGTGCCAGCTCACCAGCGTTGGATCAGCCCCAGCATTTT. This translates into CASSPALDQPQHF.